This paragraph covers one TCR beta chain sequence. The antigen is undetermined. This CDR3 is 14 amino acids long. With 6 bases clipped from V and 1 base from J, the junction kept 6 bases outside the gene matches. CDR1 is MNHEY, CDR2 SVGAGI, per germline. The data derive from a study of shared clonotypes between healthy human individuals. Whole-study results and caveats: An expected dependence of interdonor clonotype sharing on sequencing depth was noted.

For unsorted PBMC, 300 to 350 ng DNA per replicate equaled 32,000 or so T cell genomes. Assay used: immunoSEQ multiplex PCR; TCRdb lists only in-frame clones, some missing. This sample carries about 480,000 clones, 60% to 80% of them seen once, and the ten largest clones take around 13%. The J gene is TRBJ2-7, the V gene TRBV6-5; 7 nucleotides agree with TRBD1. This clonotype was sampled from a woman in her thirties or forties in good health. Some clones in this sample may be carry-over from other donors' samples. Sequences were obtained from PBMCs. CDR3 DNA: TGTGCCAGCAGGTCCGACAGGGAATCCTACGAGCAGTACTTC. This sequence encodes CASRSDRESYEQYF.